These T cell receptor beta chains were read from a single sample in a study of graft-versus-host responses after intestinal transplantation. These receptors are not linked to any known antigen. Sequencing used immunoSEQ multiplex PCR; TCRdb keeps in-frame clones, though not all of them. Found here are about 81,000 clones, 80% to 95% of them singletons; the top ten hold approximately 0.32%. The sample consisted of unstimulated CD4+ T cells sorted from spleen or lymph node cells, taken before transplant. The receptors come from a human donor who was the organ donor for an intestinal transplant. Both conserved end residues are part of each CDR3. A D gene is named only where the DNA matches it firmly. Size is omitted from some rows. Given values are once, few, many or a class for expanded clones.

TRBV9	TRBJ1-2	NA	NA	TGTGCCAGCAGTCCTATTCAGGATTTATATGGCTACACCTTC	CASSPIQDLYGYTF
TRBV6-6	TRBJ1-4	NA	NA	TGTGCCAGCAGTCGGGATAATGACAAACTGTTTTTT	CASSRDNDKLFF
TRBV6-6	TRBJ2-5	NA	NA	TGTGCCAGCAATTACGTCCGCGGCGAGACCCAGTACTTC	CASNYVRGETQYF
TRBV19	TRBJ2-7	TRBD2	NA	TGTGCCAGTAGCAAACTAGCGGATCTTAACTACGAGCAGTACTTC	CASSKLADLNYEQYF
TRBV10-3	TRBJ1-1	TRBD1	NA	TGTGCCATCAGTGAAGAGACAGGGGATAACACTGAAGCTTTCTTT	CAISEETGDNTEAFF
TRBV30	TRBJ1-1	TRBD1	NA	TGTGCCTCCTACAGGGGCCCGTACACTGAAGCTTTCTTT	CASYRGPYTEAFF
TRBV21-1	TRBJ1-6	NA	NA	TGTGCCAGCAGCTTGCAGGGATCAGGCTATGGGGATAATTCACCCCTCCACTTT	CASSLQGSGYGDNSPLHF
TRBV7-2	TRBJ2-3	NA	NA	TGTGCCAGCACCCGTGGTCTAGTCAGCACAGATACGCAGTATTTT	CASTRGLVSTDTQYF
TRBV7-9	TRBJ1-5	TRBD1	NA	TGTGCCAGCAGCCTCGGGACAGGGAGACAGCCCCAGCATTTT	CASSLGTGRQPQHF
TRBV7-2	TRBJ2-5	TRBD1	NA	TGTGCCAGCAGCTTAATGACAGGGGATATTCAAGAGACCCAGTACTTC	CASSLMTGDIQETQYF
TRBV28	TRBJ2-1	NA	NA	TGTGCCAGCAGTTCCCTAGGGCTCCCCGCGGGCGATGAGCAGTTCTTC	CASSSLGLPAGDEQFF
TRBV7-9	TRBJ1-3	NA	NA	TGTGCCAGCAGCTTAGACTTAGCGCGTGGAAACACCATATATTTT	CASSLDLARGNTIYF
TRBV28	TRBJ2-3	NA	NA	TGTGCCAGCAGTATCATCACAGATACGCAGTATTTT	CASSIITDTQYF
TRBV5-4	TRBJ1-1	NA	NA	TGTGCCAGCAGCTTGGATCCGGGGAACACTGAAGCTTTCTTT	CASSLDPGNTEAFF
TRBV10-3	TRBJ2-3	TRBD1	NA	TGTGCCATCAGTGAGTCCACAGGGGTGGGAACAGATACGCAGTATTTT	CAISESTGVGTDTQYF
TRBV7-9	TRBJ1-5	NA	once	TGTGCCAGCAGCTCATCCGCAGGGGTGAGTCAGCCCCAGCATTTT	CASSSSAGVSQPQHF
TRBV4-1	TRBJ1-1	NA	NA	TGCGCCAGCAGCCAAGCCCCAGTGCAGGGGACTGAAGCTTTCTTT	CASSQAPVQGTEAFF
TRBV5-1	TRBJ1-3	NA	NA	TGCGCCAGCAGCTTTTACCCACACAGCGGGCCCACTGGAAACACCATATATTTT	CASSFYPHSGPTGNTIYF
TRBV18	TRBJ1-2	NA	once	TGTGCCAGCAAAGATATGGAGGGGCCCCTAAACTATGGCTACACCTTC	CASKDMEGPLNYGYTF
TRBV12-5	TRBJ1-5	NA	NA	TGTGCTAGTGGTTTATCAGGGGGCAATCAGCCCCAGCATTTT	CASGLSGGNQPQHF
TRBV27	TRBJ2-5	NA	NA	TGTGCCAGCAGTCCCCGGGATTTTTATGAGACCCAGTACTTC	CASSPRDFYETQYF
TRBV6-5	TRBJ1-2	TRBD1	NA	TGTGCCAGCAGTTACTCGAAACAGGGGGGCTATGGCTACACCTTC	CASSYSKQGGYGYTF
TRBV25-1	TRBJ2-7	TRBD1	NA	TGTGCCAGCAGTGGACAAAACAGAGGGGGGACAGGGGCCTACGAGCAGTACTTC	CASSGQNRGGTGAYEQYF
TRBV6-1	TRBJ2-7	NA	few	TGTGCCAGCACCACAACTGGGGGGTACTACGAGCAGTACTTC	CASTTTGGYYEQYF
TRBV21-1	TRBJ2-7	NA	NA	TGTGCCAGCAGCAAAAGGAGACAGCCCTACAACTACTACGAGCAGTACTTC	CASSKRRQPYNYYEQYF
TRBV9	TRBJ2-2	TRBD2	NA	TGTGCCAGCAGCGCCTTTCTAGCGGCCCCGAACACCGGGGAGCTGTTTTTT	CASSAFLAAPNTGELFF
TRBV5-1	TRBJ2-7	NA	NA	TGCGCCAGCAGCTTGGTTGGAACGTCGGGACTCGGGGGTTCCTACGAGCAGTACTTC	CASSLVGTSGLGGSYEQYF
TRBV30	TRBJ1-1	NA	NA	TGTGCCTGGAGGTTGGGGGGGGCAGGTGAAGCTTTCTTT	CAWRLGGAGEAFF
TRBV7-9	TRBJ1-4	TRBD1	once	TGTGCCAGCAGCTTAGCGTCGGGACAGCTTAATGAAAAACTGTTTTTT	CASSLASGQLNEKLFF
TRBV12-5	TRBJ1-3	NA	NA	TGTGCTAGTGGTCCCACAGGGTTACCCGGAAACACCATATATTTT	CASGPTGLPGNTIYF
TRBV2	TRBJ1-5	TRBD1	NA	TGTGCCAGCAGCGGACAGGGGGTAAATCAGCCCCAGCATTTT	CASSGQGVNQPQHF
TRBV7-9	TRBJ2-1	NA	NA	TGTGCCAGCAGCTTAGGGGCAGGTCGCGATGAGCAGTTCTTC	CASSLGAGRDEQFF
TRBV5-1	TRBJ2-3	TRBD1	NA	TGCGCCAGCAGACTAAGGGGGCTATACACAGATACGCAGTATTTT	CASRLRGLYTDTQYF
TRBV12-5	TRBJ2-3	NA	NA	TGTGCTAGTGGTTTGGGGACTACGACAGATACGCAGTATTTT	CASGLGTTTDTQYF
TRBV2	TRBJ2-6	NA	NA	TGTGCCAGCAGTGAACAGGGTATAGCCGGGGCCAACGTCCTGACTTTC	CASSEQGIAGANVLTF
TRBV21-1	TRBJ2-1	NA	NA	TGTGCCAGCAGCAAAGAGAGTTTTCTGGGCAAATCTGGAAGGCGAGGGAATGAGCAGTTCTTC	CASSKESFLGKSGRRGNEQFF
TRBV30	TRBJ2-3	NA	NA	TGTGCCTGGAGTCTCCCGGGACTCCTTAAGGGGGATACGCAGTATTTT	CAWSLPGLLKGDTQYF
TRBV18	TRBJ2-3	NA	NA	TGTGCCAGCTCCCCAACCTGGAGGACGGTAAGCACAGATACGCAGTATTTT	CASSPTWRTVSTDTQYF
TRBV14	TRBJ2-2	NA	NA	TGTGCCAGCAGCCAAGCCCCCCGGAGGCGGCTAGGCTACACCGGGGAGCTGTTTTTT	CASSQAPRRRLGYTGELFF
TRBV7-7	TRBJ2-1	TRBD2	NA	TGTGCCAGCAGCTTATTGGGTAAACTAGCGGGGGGTAACTACAATGAGCAGTTCTTC	CASSLLGKLAGGNYNEQFF
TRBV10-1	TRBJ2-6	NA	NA	TGCGCCAGCAGTGGCAGCTCTGGGGCCAACGTCCTGACTTTC	CASSGSSGANVLTF
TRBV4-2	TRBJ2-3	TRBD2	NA	TGTGCCAGCAGCCAAGTAGCGGGTCTTCGCACAGATACGCAGTATTTT	CASSQVAGLRTDTQYF
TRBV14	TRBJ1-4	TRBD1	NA	TGTGCCAGCAGCCGGAGGGGGCCTGTTTTGTACGAAAAACTGTTTTTT	CASSRRGPVLYEKLFF
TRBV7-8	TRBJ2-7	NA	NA	TGTGCCAGCAGCTTAGCTTCCGTCCTAAGCTCCTACGAGCAGTACTTC	CASSLASVLSSYEQYF
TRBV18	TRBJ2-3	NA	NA	TGTGCCAGCTCACCGGAGCGGGCCTACACAGATACGCAGTATTTT	CASSPERAYTDTQYF
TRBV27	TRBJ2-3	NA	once	TGTGCCAGCAGTTTAATAGGGGGAGTTAGGACAGATACGCAGTATTTT	CASSLIGGVRTDTQYF
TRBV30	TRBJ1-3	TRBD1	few	TGTGCCTGGAGCCGGGACAGGGTCGGAAACACCATATATTTT	CAWSRDRVGNTIYF
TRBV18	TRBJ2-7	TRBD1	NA	TGTGCCAGCTCACCACCGAGGACAGGGACCCACGAGCAGTACTTC	CASSPPRTGTHEQYF
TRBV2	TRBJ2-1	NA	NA	TGTGCCAGCAAGAAACTGAACTACAATGAGCAGTTCTTC	CASKKLNYNEQFF
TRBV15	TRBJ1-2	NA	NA	TGTGCCACCAGCAGAGGAACAGGGTTCGTCTATGGCTACACCTTC	CATSRGTGFVYGYTF
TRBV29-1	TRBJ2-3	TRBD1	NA	TGCAGCGTCCGACGGACAGGGCAGACAGATACGCAGTATTTT	CSVRRTGQTDTQYF
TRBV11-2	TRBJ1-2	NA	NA	TGTGCCAGCAGCTTAGGGCAGGGAAACTATGGCTACACCTTC	CASSLGQGNYGYTF
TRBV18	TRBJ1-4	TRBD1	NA	TGTGCCAGCTCAGCCGGACAGGGGGATGAAAAACTGTTTTTT	CASSAGQGDEKLFF
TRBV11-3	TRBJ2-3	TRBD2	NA	TGTGCCAGCAGCGTGGGGACTAGCGGCTCCACAGATACGCAGTATTTT	CASSVGTSGSTDTQYF
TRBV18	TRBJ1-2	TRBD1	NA	TGTGCCAGCTCACGAGACAGGGCTGGCTACACCTTC	CASSRDRAGYTF
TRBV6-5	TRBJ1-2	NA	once	TGTGCCAGCAGTTACTCGTTGTACGGGAATGATGGCTACACCTTC	CASSYSLYGNDGYTF